This T cell receptor beta chain was sequenced for a study of memory CD4+ T cells and cytomegalovirus serostatus (dated by TCRdb to about 2019). Broadly, across the study: The cohort included roughly 33 healthy adults from Belgium, of whom 9 were CMV seropositive and 24 were CMV seronegative. The study sequenced CD4+ memory TCRbeta repertoires of a Belgian cohort with known cytomegalovirus serostatus to replicate a published TCR-based CMV serostatus classifier. The paper as a whole reports these results and caveats: Results were interpreted as suggesting that the CMV-associated TCR signature is largely present in the CD4+ memory repertoire. CMV serostatus prediction reached a median bootstrapped AUC of 0.95 with the original framework and just under 0.92 with a US-trained random forest. Of roughly 170 previously reported CMV-associated TCRbeta sequences, 55 to 75 appeared in the CD4+ memory repertoires, each in one to five individuals. On the Belgian cohort, the classifier based on the original framework reached a median bootstrapped AUC of 0.95, with a 95% CI of 0.76-1.00. Only CD4+CD45RO+ memory cells were sequenced, in contrast to the original study, in which naive and memory CD4+ and CD8+ populations were covered.

In the case of this clone: There is no known antigen for this receptor. Base-call qualities are not available, and no considerably larger clone is one nucleotide away.

Reading from cysteine to phenylalanine, the CDR3 counts 15 amino acids. The only DNA kept is the CDR3, 45 bases in frame from the first base. The germline V end is reduced by 5 bases and the J end by 6 bases; junction bases left unmatched: 9. Per the germline V gene (reference sequence), LNHNV is the CDR1 and YYDKDF is the CDR2. Single viable CD3+CD4+CD8-CD45RO+ cells were sorted as memory CD4+ T cells on a FACSAria II. CMV serostatus was determined with a Roche Elecsys assay detecting serum IgG against CMV pp150, pp28, p38 and p52. After thawing, total CD4+ T cells were enriched by positive selection with CD4 magnetic microbeads. The samples came from a different study that was designed specifically to examine the CD4+ T cell memory repertoire. Peripheral blood mononuclear cells were isolated and cryopreserved according to standard operating procedures, and serum was kept at -80 degrees C. The staining used CD3-PerCP (BW264/56), CD4-APC (RPA-T4), CD45RO-PE (UCHT1) and CD8-Pacific Orange (3B5) antibodies, and Sytox blue was used to exclude non-viable cells.

Genomic DNA was extracted from sorted cells with the Quick-DNA Microprep Kit. Amplification of TCRbeta DNA was done with the immunoSEQ hsTCRbeta kit, following the protocol from the manufacturer. TCRbeta libraries were sequenced on an Illumina MiSeq instrument. The study's own analysis went as follows. Removing out-of-frame sequences left some 2.4 million distinct TCRbeta sequences, an average of around 62,000 per individual. Each individual was scored according to the count of roughly 170 previously reported CMV-associated TCRbeta sequences and the total productive distinct TCRbeta count. A beta-binomial model was reimplemented in Python, and scikit-learn random forests with default parameters were trained on data from the US cohort. On the Belgian cohort, classifier performance was reported as the median AUC, along with percentile confidence intervals, across 10,000 bootstrap iterations. In TCRdb, the immuneACCESS table is reduced to in-frame sequences with V and J assigned. These tables do not hold every clone; where another copy was compared, an unresolved V gene accounts for under half, and the others remain unexplained. The DNA gave D and trimming, while V, J and clone size come from that table. For this sample the table gives 40,000 to 55,000 clones, of which roughly 78% were detected only once. The ten largest clonotypes hold around 0.61% of the sample.

The receptor comes from an adult in good health and CMV-seronegative. In this chain, TRBV15 is recombined with TRBJ1-1; 10 of the junction bases match TRBD1. The sequenced material came from memory CD4+ T cells from blood. The DNA reads as follows: TGTGCCACCAGCGGGGGCGGACAGGGGGGCGCTGAAGCTTTCTTT. This encodes CATSGGGQGGAEAFF.